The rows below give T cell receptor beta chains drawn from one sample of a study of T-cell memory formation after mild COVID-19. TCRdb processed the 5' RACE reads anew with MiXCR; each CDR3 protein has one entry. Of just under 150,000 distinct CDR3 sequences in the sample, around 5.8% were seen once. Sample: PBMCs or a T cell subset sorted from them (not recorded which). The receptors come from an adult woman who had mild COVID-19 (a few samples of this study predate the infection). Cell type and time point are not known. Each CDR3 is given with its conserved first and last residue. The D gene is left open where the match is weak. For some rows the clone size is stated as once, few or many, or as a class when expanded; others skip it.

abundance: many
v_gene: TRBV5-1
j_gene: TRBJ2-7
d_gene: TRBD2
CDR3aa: CASSLALAGGGEQYF
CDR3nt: TGCGCCAGCAGCTTGGCACTAGCGGGGGGAGGCGAGCAGTACTTC

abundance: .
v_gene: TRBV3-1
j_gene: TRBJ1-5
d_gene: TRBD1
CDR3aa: CASSRQGTNQPQHF
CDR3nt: TGTGCCAGCAGTCGACAGGGTACCAATCAGCCCCAGCATTTT

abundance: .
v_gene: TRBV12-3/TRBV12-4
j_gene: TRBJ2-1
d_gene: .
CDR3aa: CASSLGGGTPYNEQFF
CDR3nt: TGTGCCAGCAGTTTAGGTGGGGGCACCCCTTACAATGAGCAGTTCTTC

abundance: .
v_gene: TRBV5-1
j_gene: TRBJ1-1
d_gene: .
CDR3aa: CASSAGLGFPEAFF
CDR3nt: TGCGCCAGCAGCGCAGGGCTTGGATTCCCTGAAGCTTTCTTT

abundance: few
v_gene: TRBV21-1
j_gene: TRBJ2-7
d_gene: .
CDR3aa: CASSSHRGSYEQYF
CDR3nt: TGTGCCAGCAGCAGCCACAGGGGTTCCTACGAGCAGTACTTC

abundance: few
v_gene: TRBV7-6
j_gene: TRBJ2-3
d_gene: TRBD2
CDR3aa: CASSFGTSGSTDTQYF
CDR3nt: TGTGCCAGCAGCTTTGGGACTAGCGGGAGCACAGATACGCAGTATTTT

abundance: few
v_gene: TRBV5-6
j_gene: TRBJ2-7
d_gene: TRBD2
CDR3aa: CASSYGTSGSYEQYF
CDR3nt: TGTGCCAGCAGCTATGGGACTAGCGGGAGCTACGAGCAGTACTTC

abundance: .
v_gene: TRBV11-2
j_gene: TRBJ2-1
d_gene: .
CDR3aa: CASSLVVGNLGPYNEQFF
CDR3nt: TGTGCCAGCAGCTTAGTAGTAGGGAACTTGGGACCCTACAATGAGCAGTTCTTC

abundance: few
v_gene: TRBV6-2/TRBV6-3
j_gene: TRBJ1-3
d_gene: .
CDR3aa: CASSPGRFSGNTIYF
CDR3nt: TGTGCCAGCAGCCCGGGACGGTTCTCTGGAAACACCATATATTTT

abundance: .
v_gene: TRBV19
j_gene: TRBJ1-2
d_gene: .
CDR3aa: CASEKGWDYGYTF
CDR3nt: TGTGCCAGTGAAAAGGGTTGGGACTATGGCTACACCTTC

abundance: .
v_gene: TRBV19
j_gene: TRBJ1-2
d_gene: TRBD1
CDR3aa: CASRAGTVNGYTF
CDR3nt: TGTGCCAGTAGGGCCGGGACAGTAAACGGCTACACCTTC

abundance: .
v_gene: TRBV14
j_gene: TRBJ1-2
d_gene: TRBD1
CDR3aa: CASSPTGRDGYTF
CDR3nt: TGTGCCAGCAGCCCGACAGGGAGGGATGGCTACACCTTC

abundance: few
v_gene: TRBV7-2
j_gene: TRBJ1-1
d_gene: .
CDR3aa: CASSSRRVVSEAFF
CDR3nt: TGTGCCAGCAGCTCCCGAAGGGTTGTAAGTGAAGCTTTCTTT

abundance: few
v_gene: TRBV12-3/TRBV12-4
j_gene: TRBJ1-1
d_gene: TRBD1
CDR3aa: CASRQRTGQNTEAFF
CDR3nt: TGTGCCAGCAGACAACGGACAGGGCAGAACACTGAAGCTTTCTTT

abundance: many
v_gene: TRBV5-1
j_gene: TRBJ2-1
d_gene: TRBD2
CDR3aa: CASSLGGSGSFNEQFF
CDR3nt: TGCGCCAGCAGCTTGGGCGGCAGCGGGAGCTTCAATGAGCAGTTCTTC

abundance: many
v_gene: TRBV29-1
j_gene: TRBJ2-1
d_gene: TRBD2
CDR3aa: CSVEDLAGTINEQFF
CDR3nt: TGCAGCGTTGAAGACCTAGCGGGGACTATCAATGAGCAGTTCTTC

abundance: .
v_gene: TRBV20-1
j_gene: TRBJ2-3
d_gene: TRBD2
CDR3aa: CSARETSGRADTQYF
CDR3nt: TGCAGTGCTAGAGAAACTAGCGGGAGGGCAGATACGCAGTATTTT

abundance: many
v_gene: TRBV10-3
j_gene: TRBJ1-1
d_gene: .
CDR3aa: CASSGRTEAFF
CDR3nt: TGTGCCTCCTCAGGGAGAACTGAAGCTTTCTTT

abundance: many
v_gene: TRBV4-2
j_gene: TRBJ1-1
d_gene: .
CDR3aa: CASSRLGVNTEAFF
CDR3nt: TGTGCCAGCAGTCGTCTGGGGGTGAACACTGAAGCTTTCTTT

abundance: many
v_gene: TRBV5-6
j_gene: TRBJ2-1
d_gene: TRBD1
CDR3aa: CASSLGVRQGSYNEQFF
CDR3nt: TGTGCCAGCAGCTTGGGGGTTAGACAGGGGTCCTACAATGAGCAGTTCTTC

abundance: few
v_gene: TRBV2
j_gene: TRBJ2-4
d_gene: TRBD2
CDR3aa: CASRGGLAGRAKNIQYF
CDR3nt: TGTGCCAGCAGGGGAGGGCTAGCGGGGAGAGCCAAAAACATTCAGTACTTC

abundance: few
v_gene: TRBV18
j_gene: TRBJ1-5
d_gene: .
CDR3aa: CASSPERAGNQPQHF
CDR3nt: TGTGCCAGCTCACCAGAGCGGGCTGGCAATCAGCCCCAGCATTTT

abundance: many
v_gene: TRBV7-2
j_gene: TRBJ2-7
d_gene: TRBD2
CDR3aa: CASSLSPSGGYEQYF
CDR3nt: TGTGCCAGCAGCTTATCCCCTAGCGGGGGCTACGAGCAGTACTTC

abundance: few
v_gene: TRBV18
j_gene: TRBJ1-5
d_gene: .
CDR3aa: CASSPGAAGSQPQHF
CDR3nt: TGTGCCAGCTCACCCGGGGCGGCCGGCAGTCAGCCCCAGCATTTT

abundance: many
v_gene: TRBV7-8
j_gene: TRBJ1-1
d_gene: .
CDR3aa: CASSLHRMNTEAFF
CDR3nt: TGTGCCAGCAGCCTCCATCGTATGAACACTGAAGCTTTCTTT

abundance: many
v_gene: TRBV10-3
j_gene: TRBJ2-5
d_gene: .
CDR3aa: CAISGTVQETQYF
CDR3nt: TGTGCCATCAGCGGGACTGTCCAAGAGACCCAGTACTTC

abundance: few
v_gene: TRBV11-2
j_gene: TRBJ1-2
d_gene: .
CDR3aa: CASSSDTTSYGYTF
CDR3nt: TGTGCCAGCAGCTCTGACACCACCTCCTATGGCTACACCTTC

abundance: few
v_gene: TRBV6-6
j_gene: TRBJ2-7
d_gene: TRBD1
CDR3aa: CASSYPGTGYEQYF
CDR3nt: TGTGCCAGCAGTTACCCCGGGACAGGCTACGAGCAGTACTTC

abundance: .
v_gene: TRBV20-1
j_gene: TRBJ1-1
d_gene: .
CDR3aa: CSVLDKNTEAFF
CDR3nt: TGCAGTGTCTTGGACAAGAACACTGAAGCTTTCTTT

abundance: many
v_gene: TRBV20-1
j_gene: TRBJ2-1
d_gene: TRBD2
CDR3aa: CSATPGTSKIDEQFF
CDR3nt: TGCAGTGCCACACCCGGGACTAGTAAAATCGATGAGCAGTTCTTC

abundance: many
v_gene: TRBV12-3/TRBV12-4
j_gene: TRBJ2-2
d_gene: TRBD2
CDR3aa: CASSIPGLAGGNGELFF
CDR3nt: TGTGCCAGCAGCATACCGGGACTAGCGGGAGGTAACGGGGAGCTGTTTTTT

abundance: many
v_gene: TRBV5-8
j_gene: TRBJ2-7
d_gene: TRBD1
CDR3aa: CASSLPTGGWYEQYF
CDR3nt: TGTGCCAGCAGCTTACCGACAGGGGGTTGGTACGAGCAGTACTTC

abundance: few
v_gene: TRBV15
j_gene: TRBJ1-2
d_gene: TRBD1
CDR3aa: CATSRPGQGSFGYTF
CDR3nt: TGTGCCACCAGCAGACCGGGACAGGGTTCGTTTGGCTACACCTTC

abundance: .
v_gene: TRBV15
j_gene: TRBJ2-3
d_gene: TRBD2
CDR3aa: CATSVRSGRADTQYF
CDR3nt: TGTGCCACCAGCGTAAGGAGCGGGAGAGCAGATACGCAGTATTTT

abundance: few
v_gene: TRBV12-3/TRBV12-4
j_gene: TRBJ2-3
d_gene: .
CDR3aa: CASSLLDVRDTQYF
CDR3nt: TGTGCCAGCAGTTTGTTGGACGTTCGGGATACGCAGTATTTT

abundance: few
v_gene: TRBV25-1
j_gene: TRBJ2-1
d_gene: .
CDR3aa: CASRNPGEPYNEQFF
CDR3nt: TGTGCCAGCAGAAATCCAGGGGAACCCTACAATGAGCAGTTCTTC

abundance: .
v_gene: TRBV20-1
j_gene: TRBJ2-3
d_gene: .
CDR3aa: CSASSRTDTQYF
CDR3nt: TGCAGTGCTAGCTCCCGCACAGATACGCAGTATTTT

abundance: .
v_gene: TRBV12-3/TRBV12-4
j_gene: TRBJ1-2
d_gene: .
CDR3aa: CASSPGDSNGYTF
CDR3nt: TGTGCCAGCAGCCCCGGGGACTCCAATGGCTACACCTTC

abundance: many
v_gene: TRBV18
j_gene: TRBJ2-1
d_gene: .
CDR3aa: CASSPPVDNEQFF
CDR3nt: TGTGCCAGCTCACCACCAGTGGACAATGAGCAGTTCTTC

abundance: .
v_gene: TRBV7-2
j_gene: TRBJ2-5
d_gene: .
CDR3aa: CASSLQVGETQYF
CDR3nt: TGTGCCAGCAGCCTCCAGGTCGGCGAGACCCAGTACTTC

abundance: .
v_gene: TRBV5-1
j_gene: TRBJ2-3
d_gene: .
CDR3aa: CASSLEEAFPGGDTQYF
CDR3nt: TGCGCCAGCAGCTTGGAAGAGGCCTTCCCAGGCGGGGATACGCAGTATTTT

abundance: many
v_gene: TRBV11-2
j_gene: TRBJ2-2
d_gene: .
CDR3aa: CASSAGRGELFF
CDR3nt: TGTGCCAGCAGCGCAGGCCGGGGAGAGCTGTTTTTT

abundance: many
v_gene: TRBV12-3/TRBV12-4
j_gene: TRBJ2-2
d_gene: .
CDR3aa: CASSFRSTGELFF
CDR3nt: TGTGCCAGCAGTTTCCGGAGCACCGGGGAGCTGTTTTTT

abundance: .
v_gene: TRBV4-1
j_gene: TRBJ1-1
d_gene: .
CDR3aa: CASSQLQVVAEAFF
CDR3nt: TGCGCCAGCAGCCAGTTACAGGTGGTGGCTGAAGCTTTCTTT

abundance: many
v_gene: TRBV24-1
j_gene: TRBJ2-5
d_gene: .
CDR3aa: CATSEGRWAKTQYF
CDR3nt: TGTGCCACCAGTGAAGGACGTTGGGCGAAGACCCAGTACTTC

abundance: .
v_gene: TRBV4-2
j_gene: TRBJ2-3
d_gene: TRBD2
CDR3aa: CASSQGVSGGGSLRRDF
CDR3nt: TGTGCCAGCAGCCAAGGTGTTAGCGGGGGGGGGTCCCTCCGGAGGGATTTT

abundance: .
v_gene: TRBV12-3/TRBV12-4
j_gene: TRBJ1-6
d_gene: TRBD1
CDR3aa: CASTWDSPNSPLHF
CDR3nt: TGTGCCAGCACCTGGGACAGCCCCAATTCACCCCTCCACTTT

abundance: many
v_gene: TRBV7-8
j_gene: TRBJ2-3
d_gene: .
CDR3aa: CASSFYDGGTDTQYF
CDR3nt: TGTGCCAGCAGCTTTTACGACGGTGGCACAGATACGCAGTATTTT

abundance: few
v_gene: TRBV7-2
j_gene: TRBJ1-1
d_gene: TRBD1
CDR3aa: CASSSGFGTARNTEAFF
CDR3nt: TGTGCCAGCAGCTCTGGTTTCGGGACAGCGAGGAACACTGAAGCTTTCTTT

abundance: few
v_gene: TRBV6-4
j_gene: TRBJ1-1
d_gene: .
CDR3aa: CASRGIPNTEAFF
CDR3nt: TGTGCCAGCAGAGGGATACCAAACACTGAAGCTTTCTTT

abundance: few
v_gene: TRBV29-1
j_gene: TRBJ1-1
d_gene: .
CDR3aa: CSVRNRLNTEAFF
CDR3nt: TGCAGCGTTCGCAACAGGCTGAACACTGAAGCTTTCTTT

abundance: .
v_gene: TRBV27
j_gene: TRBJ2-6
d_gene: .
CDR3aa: CASSPSAGWSGANVLTF
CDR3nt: TGTGCCAGCAGCCCTTCCGCAGGGTGGAGTGGGGCCAACGTCCTGACTTTC

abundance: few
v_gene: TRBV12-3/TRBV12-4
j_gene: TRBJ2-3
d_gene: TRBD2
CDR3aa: CASREGTSGRSTDTQYF
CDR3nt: TGTGCCAGCAGGGAAGGGACTAGCGGGAGGTCCACAGATACGCAGTATTTT

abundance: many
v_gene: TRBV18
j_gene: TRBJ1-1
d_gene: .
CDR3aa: CASPLGGDTEAFF
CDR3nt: TGTGCCAGCCCCCTCGGGGGTGACACTGAAGCTTTCTTT

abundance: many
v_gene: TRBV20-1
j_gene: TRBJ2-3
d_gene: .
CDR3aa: CSARPSPPDTQYF
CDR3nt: TGCAGTGCTAGACCTAGTCCCCCGGATACGCAGTATTTT